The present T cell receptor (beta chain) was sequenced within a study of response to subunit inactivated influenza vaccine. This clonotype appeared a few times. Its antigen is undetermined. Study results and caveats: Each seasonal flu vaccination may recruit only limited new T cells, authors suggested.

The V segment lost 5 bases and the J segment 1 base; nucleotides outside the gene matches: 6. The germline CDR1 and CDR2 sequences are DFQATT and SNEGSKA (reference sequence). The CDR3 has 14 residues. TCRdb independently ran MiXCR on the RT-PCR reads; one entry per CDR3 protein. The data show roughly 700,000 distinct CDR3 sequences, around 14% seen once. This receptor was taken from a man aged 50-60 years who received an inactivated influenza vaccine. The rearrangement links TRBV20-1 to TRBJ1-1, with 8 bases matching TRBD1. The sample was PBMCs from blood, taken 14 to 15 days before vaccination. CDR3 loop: CSAGQTGANTEAFF. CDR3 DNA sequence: TGCAGTGCTGGACAGACAGGGGCGAACACTGAAGCTTTCTTT.